This passage covers 32 T cell receptor beta chains from one sample sequenced in a study of shared clonotypes between healthy human individuals. The method was immunoSEQ multiplex PCR; TCRdb's version includes in-frame clones alone and lacks a portion of them. This table has around 990,000 clones, 70% to 80% appearing once. The source material was memory CD4+ T cells from PBMCs. Subset specified: CD45RA-negative fraction. The receptor set was obtained from a young man in good health. Some clones in this sample may be carry-over from other donors' samples.

The chain recombines TRBV9 with TRBJ1-2; maybe TRBD1 (6 bases). CDR1 and CDR2 (germline): SGDLS, YYNGEE. Trimming shortened V by 0 bases and J by 5 bases, and 11 bases separated the two germline ends. This CDR3 spans 14 amino acids. The CDR3 bases are TGTGCCAGCAGCGTAGAGCGGACAGCATATGGCTACACCTTC. This gives the protein CASSVERTAYGYTF. The full variable domain, completed using reference TRBV9 and TRBJ1-2, is DSGVTQTPKHLITATGQRVTLRCSPRSGDLSVYWYQQSLDQGLQFLIQYYNGEERAKGNILERFSAQQFPDLHSELNLSSLELGDSALYFCASSVERTAYGYTFGSGTRLTVV.

This sequence joins TRBV4-2 and TRBJ1-2; D might be TRBD1 (6 bases). V lost 2 bases, J lost 9 bases, and 10 bases lay in between. The CDR3 runs 12 residues. Germline CDR1 reads LGHNA; CDR2 reads YNFKEQ. CDR3 residues: CASSQLRDSYTF. CDR3 sequence (DNA): TGTGCCAGCAGCCAATTGCGGGACAGCTACACCTTC.

The rearrangement links TRBV2 to TRBJ1-4, with D possibly TRBD1 on 6 matching bases. The V gene lost 7 bases and the J gene lost 0 bases, with 12 bases spanning the gap. The CDR3 is made up of 15 amino acids. The germline V gene has CDR1 SNHLY and CDR2 FYNNEI. CDR3 in DNA: TGTGCCAGCACCCGGGGGCTGTCAACTAATGAAAAACTGTTTTTT. This gives the protein CASTRGLSTNEKLFF.

V and J are TRBV9 and TRBJ2-3; no definite D call. Deletions cut 4 bases from V and 4 bases from J, with 13 bases between. This CDR3 has 14 amino acids. The germline V gene encodes CDR1 SGDLS and CDR2 YYNGEE. The DNA for the CDR3 is TGTGCCAGCAGCAAGACCGCGGAGTCAGATACGCAGTATTTT. As protein: CASSKTAESDTQYF.

The rearrangement joins TRBV28 to TRBJ2-7; 10 nucleotides align to TRBD1. This CDR3 has 15 amino acids. V lost 7 bases, J lost 3 bases, and 9 bases stayed unmatched. Germline V gene lookup returns CDR1 MDHEN and CDR2 SYDVKM. The CDR3 DNA reads as TGTGCCAGCACCGGGGGGACAGGGGAAGACTACGAGCAGTACTTC. Its translation is CASTGGTGEDYEQYF. The full variable domain, completed using reference TRBV28 and TRBJ2-7, is DVKVTQSSRYLVKRTGEKVFLECVQDMDHENMFWYRQDPGLGLRLIYFSYDVKMKEKGDIPEGYSVSREKKERFSLILESASTNQTSMYLCASTGGTGEDYEQYFGPGTRLTVT.

The rearrangement joins TRBV18 to TRBJ2-1, with no clear D. Germline CDR1 is KGHSH and CDR2 is LQKENI. The CDR3 runs to 16 residues. Trimming cost V 2 bases and J 6 bases, with 17 bases left between them. CDR3 protein: CASSPGHKEFINEQFF. CDR3 nucleotide sequence: TGTGCCAGCTCACCAGGGCATAAGGAATTCATCAATGAGCAGTTCTTC.

The rearrangement uses TRBV5-1 and TRBJ2-7; 9 bases fit TRBD2. Germline CDR1 SGHRS, CDR2 YFSETQ. Trimming cost V 4 bases and J 2 bases; bases outside gene matches: 7. The CDR3 spans 15 residues. The CDR3 DNA reads as TGCGCCAGCAGCATCGCGGGAGGGGGGACCTACGAGCAGTACTTC. Translation gives CASSIAGGGTYEQYF.

V gene TRBV27 combines with J gene TRBJ1-1; D perhaps matches TRBD1 (5 bases). The CDR3 extends over 16 amino acids. Germline CDR1 is MNHEY and CDR2 is SMNVEV (reference sequence). V gave up 4 bases and J gave up 1 base, with 16 bases separating them. CDR3 sequence: CASSSIRSQGNTEAFF. The CDR3, as DNA: TGTGCCAGCAGTTCAATCCGGAGCCAGGGGAACACTGAAGCTTTCTTT.

The chain recombines TRBV7-2 with TRBJ1-5; maybe TRBD1 (6 bases). V shed 7 bases and J shed 2 bases, with 12 bases lying between them. Germline V gene data show CDR1 as SGHTA and CDR2 as FQGNSA. The CDR3 is made up of 14 amino acids. The CDR3 region has the DNA TGTGCCAGCACCGAGGGGGGGCGCAATCAGCCCCAGCATTTT. Protein: CASTEGGRNQPQHF.

This chain connects TRBV5-1 to TRBJ1-2; perhaps TRBD1 as D (5 bases). Germline assignment: CDR1 SGHRS and CDR2 YFSETQ. The CDR3 consists of 14 residues. Trimming pared 0 bases from V and 4 bases from J, leaving 10 bases between. The CDR3 sequence: CASSLAQGCYGYTF. In DNA form, the CDR3 reads TGCGCCAGCAGCTTGGCCCAGGGCTGCTATGGCTACACCTTC.

The chain employs TRBV10-3 and TRBJ1-1; D uncertain. The CDR3 length is 15 residues. V was cut by 1 base and J by 1 base, with 10 bases left in between. Germline assignment: CDR1 ENHRY and CDR2 SYGVKD. The CDR3 reads CAISEFMDGNTEAFF. DNA of the CDR3: TGTGCCATCAGTGAGTTTATGGACGGGAACACTGAAGCTTTCTTT.

The rearrangement joins TRBV4-1 to TRBJ1-4; D unresolved. The V and J ends lost 0 bases and 8 bases respectively, with 10 bases between them. The CDR3 has 14 amino acids. Germline assignment: CDR1 MGHRA and CDR2 YSYEKL. CDR3 sequence (DNA): TGCGCCAGCAGCCAAGAGCACGGTCGGGAAAAACTGTTTTTT. Its protein product is CASSQEHGREKLFF.

This clone was seen just once. The J gene is TRBJ2-7, the V gene TRBV28; weak D call: TRBD2 (6 bases). The length of the CDR3 is 17 residues. Trimming pared 2 bases from V and 4 bases from J, leaving 21 bases between. Germline loops: CDR1 MDHEN, CDR2 SYDVKM. The CDR3 coding sequence is TGTGCCAGCAGTTTAGACCGAACGAGCGGGCGGGCTTACGAGCAGTACTTC. Translating it yields CASSLDRTSGRAYEQYF.

The chain carries TRBV27 and TRBJ1-1; no firm D call. Germline V gene sequence: CDR1 MNHEY, CDR2 SMNVEV (reference sequence). With 5 bases removed from V and 1 base from J, the gap between germline ends came to 11 bases. The CDR3 totals 14 residues. In nucleotides, the CDR3 is TGTGCCAGCAGTCCCCTCTGGGAGAACACTGAAGCTTTCTTT. This translates into CASSPLWENTEAFF.

V and J are TRBV18 and TRBJ2-1, with 8 nucleotides matching TRBD1. The CDR3 is 15 residues long. In germline, CDR1 is KGHSH, CDR2 LQKENI. J gave up 5 bases and V 3 bases, and 6 bases lay outside the gene matches. CDR3 in amino acids: CASSPRGLSNNEQFF. CDR3 in DNA: TGTGCCAGCTCACCCAGGGGGCTATCTAACAATGAGCAGTTCTTC. The variable domain in full, with the rest retrieved from reference TRBV18 and TRBJ2-1, is NAGVMQNPRHLVRRRGQEARLRCSPMKGHSHVYWYRQLPEEGLKFMVYLQKENIIDESGMPKERFSAEFPKEGPSILRIQQVVRGDSAAYFCASSPRGLSNNEQFFGPGTRLTVL.

V is TRBV7-2 and J is TRBJ2-7; 12 bases are a match to TRBD2. V gave up 5 bases and J gave up 6 bases; unmatched junction bases: 8. Per germline, CDR1 SGHTA and CDR2 FQGNSA. There are 15 residues in the CDR3. This CDR3 reads CASSPASLAGGEQYF. The CDR3, as DNA: TGTGCCAGCAGCCCGGCCTCACTAGCGGGGGGCGAGCAGTACTTC.

The rearrangement uses TRBV7-2 and TRBJ2-1; D ambiguous. Germline V gene data show CDR1 as SGHTA and CDR2 as FQGNSA. V was clipped by 4 bases and J by 6 bases, with 13 bases between them. CDR3 size: 14 residues. The CDR3 DNA reads TGTGCCAGCAGCTCCCGCCCCGTCAGCAATGAGCAGTTCTTC. Residues: CASSSRPVSNEQFF.

This clone was detected only once. This same CDR3 is encoded by further DNA sequences in the sample. CDR3 in amino acids: CASSLAGTGGFYEQYF. Here the CDR3 DNA reads TGTGCCAGCAGCTTAGCAGGGACAGGGGGTTTCTACGAGCAGTACTTC. V is TRBV7-2 and J is TRBJ2-7, with 11 bases fitting TRBD1. Germline CDR1 is SGHTA and CDR2 is FQGNSA. J lost 3 bases, V lost 0 bases, and 4 bases had no gene match. The CDR3 is 16 residues long. The variable domain in full, with the rest retrieved from reference TRBV7-2 and TRBJ2-7, is GAGVSQSPSNKVTEKGKDVELRCDPISGHTALYWYRQSLGQGLEFLIYFQGNSAPDKSGLPSDRFSAERTGGSVSTLTIQRTQQEDSAVYLCASSLAGTGGFYEQYFGPGTRLTVT.

V is TRBV6-5 and J is TRBJ2-6, with D perhaps matching TRBD1 or TRBD2 (6 bases each). Per the germline V gene, CDR1 is MNHEY and CDR2 is SVGAGI. Trimming removed 8 bases at V and 0 bases at J, with 11 bases between. This CDR3 spans 15 amino acids. CDR3 sequence reads: CASGGLASGANVLTF. CDR3 coding DNA: TGTGCCAGCGGGGGGCTAGCCTCTGGGGCCAACGTCCTGACTTTC.

The chain carries TRBV14 and TRBJ1-1; D perhaps matches TRBD1 (6 bases). The V and J ends lost 5 bases and 4 bases respectively, with 17 bases between them. In germline, CDR1 is SGHDN, CDR2 FVKESK. CDR3 length: 15 amino acids. The CDR3 here is CASSATGGLVTEAFF. The CDR3 DNA reads TGTGCCAGCAGCGCAACCGGGGGCTTGGTCACTGAAGCTTTCTTT.

This sequence joins TRBV7-2 and TRBJ1-4, with D possibly matching TRBD1 (5 bases). Germline V gene data show CDR1 as SGHTA and CDR2 as FQGNSA. V was shortened by 3 bases and J by 3 bases, with 8 bases between the two germline ends. The CDR3 is 14 residues long. The CDR3 sequence is CASSFGTANEKLFF. The CDR3 DNA reads as TGTGCCAGCAGCTTCGGGACCGCTAATGAAAAACTGTTTTTT.

Points on this clone: One junction end disagrees with the germline gene, perhaps due to a read error. The chain is built from TRBV30 and TRBJ1-5; perhaps TRBD1 as D (5 bases). Germline lookup yields CDR1 GTSNPN and CDR2 SVGIG (reference sequence). The CDR3 is 12 residues long. The CDR3 is CAWNRGREPQHF. The CDR3 nucleotides read TGTGCCTGGAATCGGGGGAGGGAGCCCCAGCACTTT.

This sequence joins TRBV5-6 and TRBJ1-4; a weak D match, TRBD1 (5 bases). Trimming shortened V by 2 bases and J by 5 bases, and 16 bases separated the two germline ends. CDR1 is SGHDT, CDR2 YYEEEE, per germline. This CDR3 is 16 amino acids long. The CDR3 region is CASSFFLGGTNEKLFF. CDR3 bases: TGTGCCAGCAGCTTCTTTCTGGGGGGTACCAATGAAAAACTGTTTTTT.

The J gene is TRBJ2-3, the V gene TRBV4-1; 10 bases fit TRBD2. Germline lookup yields CDR1 MGHRA and CDR2 YSYEKL. CDR3 length: 20 residues. Trimming removed 2 bases from V and 4 bases from J; junction bases left unmatched: 18. Written as DNA, the CDR3 is TGCGCCAGCAGCCAACGATCCCCCGGGGGGCTAGCGGGAGCGGCAGATACGCAGTATTTT. It is translated as CASSQRSPGGLAGAADTQYF.

The chain is built from TRBV28 and TRBJ1-2, with D unclear. V lost 4 bases to trimming and J lost 4 bases, with 16 bases between them. This CDR3 comprises 15 residues. The germline gives CDR1 MDHEN, CDR2 SYDVKM. The CDR3 sequence: CASSSPRSGSYGYTF. CDR3 DNA sequence: TGTGCCAGCAGTTCCCCACGGAGTGGCTCCTATGGCTACACCTTC.

Details on this clone: A far larger clone differs by one base, so this is likely a read error. This specimen includes other DNA sequences encoding the same CDR3. This chain joins TRBV30 and TRBJ2-5, with D possibly being TRBD1 (6 bases). Germline values: CDR1 GTSNPN, CDR2 SVGIG (reference sequence). The CDR3 has 14 amino acids. The CDR3 here is CAWSRQVRQETQYF. The CDR3 DNA sequence: TGTGCCTGGAGCCGACAGGTTCGACAAGAAACCCAGTACTTC.

The chain employs TRBV20-1 and TRBJ1-2; D is perhaps TRBD1 (5 bases). V gave up 5 bases and J gave up 9 bases, with 13 bases separating them. The CDR3 has 11 residues. Germline loops: CDR1 DFQATT, CDR2 SNEGSKA (reference sequence). Here the CDR3 reads CSAWDGGSYTF. The CDR3 DNA sequence: TGCAGTGCTTGGGACGGGGGGAGCTACACCTTC.

This rearrangement joins TRBV6-1 to TRBJ1-2; no firm D call. CDR1 and CDR2 from the germline V gene are MNHNS and SASEGT. Trimming removed 2 bases from V and 3 bases from J, with 4 bases in between. The CDR3 length is 12 residues. As DNA, the CDR3 is TGTGCCAGCAGTGAACGGTACTATGGCTACACCTTC. Its translation is CASSERYYGYTF.

The rearrangement links TRBV7-9 to TRBJ2-2; D is possibly TRBD2 (6 bases). V lost 1 base, J lost 2 bases, and 11 bases lay in between. This CDR3 is 16 amino acids long. CDR1 and CDR2 from the germline V gene are SEHNR and FQNEAQ (reference sequence). In DNA form, the CDR3 reads TGTGCCAGCAGCTTAGATACGGGACTTAACACCGGGGAGCTGTTTTTT. Translation gives CASSLDTGLNTGELFF.

This clone has a handful of counts. The V gene is TRBV7-9, the J gene TRBJ2-3, with 7 bases matching TRBD1. CDR3 size: 16 residues. J was trimmed by 0 bases and V by 1 base; bases with no gene match: 4. CDR1 and CDR2 (germline): SEHNR, FQNEAQ (reference sequence). The CDR3, as DNA: TGTGCCAGCAGCTTAGGGACAGGAGCTAGCACAGATACGCAGTATTTT. Protein product: CASSLGTGASTDTQYF.

This clone is a singleton in its sample. J is TRBJ1-1 and V is TRBV6-5; tentatively, D is TRBD1 (6 bases). The V gene lost 5 bases and the J gene lost 1 base, with 14 bases spanning the gap. Germline values: CDR1 MNHEY, CDR2 SVGAGI. The CDR3 is made up of 15 amino acids. DNA for the CDR3: TGTGCCAGCAGTCTCAACCGGGGGCCGAACACTGAAGCTTTCTTT. Translation: CASSLNRGPNTEAFF.

The chain couples TRBV7-2 to TRBJ1-2; tentatively, D is TRBD1 (6 bases). Trimming removed 3 bases at V and 3 bases at J, with 17 bases between. The CDR3 is 16 residues long. The V gene's germline CDR1 is SGHTA and CDR2 FQGNSA. The CDR3 protein is CASSLRQGSRDYGYTF. DNA of the CDR3: TGTGCCAGCAGCTTGAGGCAGGGGAGTAGGGACTATGGCTACACCTTC. Looking up the rest from reference TRBV7-2 and TRBJ1-2 gives the full variable domain: GAGVSQSPSNKVTEKGKDVELRCDPISGHTALYWYRQSLGQGLEFLIYFQGNSAPDKSGLPSDRFSAERTGGSVSTLTIQRTQQEDSAVYLCASSLRQGSRDYGYTFGSGTRLTVV.